This TCR beta chain was sequenced during a study of blood T cell repertoires in COVID-19. Study information: Acute-phase and convalescent COVID-19 samples originated in the United States, Italy and Spain.

This CDR3 is 14 amino acids long. The V and J ends lost 1 base and 6 bases, in that order; junction bases with no gene match: 2. From germline, CDR1 is MNHEY and CDR2 SMNVEV (reference sequence). How the authors handled the data: Reference gene primer amplification in the assay estimated nucleated cell counts. Only in-frame clones appear in the TCRdb table, and some are missing; sequencing was by immunoSEQ multiplex PCR. Clone size and V and J calls were adopted from that table, with D and trimming inferred from the DNA. The sample contains around 200,000 clones, 90% of which appear only once. The rearrangement uses TRBV27 and TRBJ2-2, with TRBD1 matching over 7 bases. The source material was peripheral blood. This sequence originates from a man between 45 and 60 years old with acute or convalescent COVID-19. CDR3 sequence: CASSLLTGPGELFF. As DNA, the CDR3 is TGTGCCAGCAGTTTATTGACAGGGCCCGGGGAGCTGTTTTTT.